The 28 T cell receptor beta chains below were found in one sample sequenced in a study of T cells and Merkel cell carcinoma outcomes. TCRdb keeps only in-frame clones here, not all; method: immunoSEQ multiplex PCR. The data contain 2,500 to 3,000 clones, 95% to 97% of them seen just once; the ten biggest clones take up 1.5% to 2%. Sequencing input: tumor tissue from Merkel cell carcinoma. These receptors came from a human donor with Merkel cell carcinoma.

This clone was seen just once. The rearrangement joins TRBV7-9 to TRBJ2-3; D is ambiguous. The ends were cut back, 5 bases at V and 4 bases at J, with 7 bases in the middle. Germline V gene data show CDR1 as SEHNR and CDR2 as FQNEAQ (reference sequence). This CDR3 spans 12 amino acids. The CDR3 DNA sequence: TGTGCCAGCAGCCGACATGCAGATACGCAGTATTTT. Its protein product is CASSRHADTQYF. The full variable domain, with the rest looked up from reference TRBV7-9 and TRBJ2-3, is DTGVSQNPRHKITKRGQNVTFRCDPISEHNRLYWYRQTLGQGPEFLTYFQNEAQLEKSRLLSDRFSAERPKGSFSTLEIQRTEQGDSAMYLCASSRHADTQYFGPGTRLTVL.

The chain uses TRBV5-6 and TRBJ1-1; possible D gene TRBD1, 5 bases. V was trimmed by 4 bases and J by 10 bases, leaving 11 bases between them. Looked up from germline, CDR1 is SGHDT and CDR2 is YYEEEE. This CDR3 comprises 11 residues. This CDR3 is CASSQQGRAFF. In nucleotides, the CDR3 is TGTGCCAGCAGCCAGCAGGGTAGAGCTTTCTTT.

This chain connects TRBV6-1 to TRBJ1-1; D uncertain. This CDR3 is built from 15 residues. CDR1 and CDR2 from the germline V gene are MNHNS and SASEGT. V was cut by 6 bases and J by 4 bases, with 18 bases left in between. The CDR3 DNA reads TGTGCCAGCAGCGACGCCCGAGAATGGGGCACTGAAGCTTTCTTT. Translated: CASSDAREWGTEAFF.

Written as DNA, the CDR3 is TGTGCCAGCAGTTATGGGGGGGGGACAGGGGGACCCCACGAGCAGTACTTC. This sequence encodes CASSYGGGTGGPHEQYF. The chain joins TRBV28 to TRBJ2-7; TRBD1 matches 11 bases. CDR1 is MDHEN, CDR2 SYDVKM, per germline. V lost 4 bases, J lost 5 bases, and 13 bases stayed unmatched. CDR3 length: 17 residues.

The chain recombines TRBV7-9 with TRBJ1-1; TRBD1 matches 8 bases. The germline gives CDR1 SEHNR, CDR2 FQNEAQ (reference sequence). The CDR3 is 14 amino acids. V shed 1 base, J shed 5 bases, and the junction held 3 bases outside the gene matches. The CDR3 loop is CASSLGQGATEAFF. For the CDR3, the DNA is TGTGCCAGCAGCTTAGGCCAGGGGGCTACTGAAGCTTTCTTT.

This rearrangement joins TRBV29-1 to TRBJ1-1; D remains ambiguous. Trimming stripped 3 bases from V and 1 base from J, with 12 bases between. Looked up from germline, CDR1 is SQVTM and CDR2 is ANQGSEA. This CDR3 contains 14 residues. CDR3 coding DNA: TGCAGCGTTGACCCCCCTCGACAGAACACTGAAGCTTTCTTT. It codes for CSVDPPRQNTEAFF.

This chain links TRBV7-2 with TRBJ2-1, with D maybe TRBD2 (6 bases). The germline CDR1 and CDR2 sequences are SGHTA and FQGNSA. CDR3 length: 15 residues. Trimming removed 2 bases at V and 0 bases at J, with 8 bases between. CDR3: CASSLWTTSYNEQFF. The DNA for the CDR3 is TGTGCCAGCAGCTTATGGACTACCTCCTACAATGAGCAGTTCTTC.

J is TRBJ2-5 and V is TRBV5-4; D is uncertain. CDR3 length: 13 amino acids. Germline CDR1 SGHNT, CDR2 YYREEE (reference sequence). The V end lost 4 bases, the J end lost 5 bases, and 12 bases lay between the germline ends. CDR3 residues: CASSPDPGETQYF. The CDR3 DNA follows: TGTGCCAGCAGCCCCGACCCCGGTGAGACCCAGTACTTC.

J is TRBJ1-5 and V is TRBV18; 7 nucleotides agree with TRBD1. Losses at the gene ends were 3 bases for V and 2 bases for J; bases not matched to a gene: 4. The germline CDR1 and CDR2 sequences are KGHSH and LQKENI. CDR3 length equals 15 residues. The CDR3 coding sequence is TGTGCCAGCTCACCGGGGACAGTCGGCAATCAGCCCCAGCATTTT. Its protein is CASSPGTVGNQPQHF.

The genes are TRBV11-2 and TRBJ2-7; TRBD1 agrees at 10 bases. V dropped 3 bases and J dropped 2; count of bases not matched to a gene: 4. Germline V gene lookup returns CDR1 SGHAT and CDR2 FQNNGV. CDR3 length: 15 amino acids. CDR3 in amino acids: CASSLGQGSPYEQYF. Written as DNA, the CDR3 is TGTGCCAGCAGCTTGGGACAGGGGTCCCCCTACGAGCAGTACTTC. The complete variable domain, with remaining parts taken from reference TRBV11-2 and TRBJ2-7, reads EAGVAQSPRYKIIEKRQSVAFWCNPISGHATLYWYQQILGQGPKLLIQFQNNGVVDDSQLPKDRFSAERLKGVDSTLKIQPAKLEDSAVYLCASSLGQGSPYEQYFGPGTRLTVT.

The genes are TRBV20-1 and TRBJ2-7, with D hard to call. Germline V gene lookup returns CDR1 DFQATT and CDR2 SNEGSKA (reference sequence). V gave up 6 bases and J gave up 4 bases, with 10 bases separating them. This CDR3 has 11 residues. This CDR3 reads CSAQKGYEQYF. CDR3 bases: TGCAGTGCACAGAAAGGTTACGAGCAGTACTTC.

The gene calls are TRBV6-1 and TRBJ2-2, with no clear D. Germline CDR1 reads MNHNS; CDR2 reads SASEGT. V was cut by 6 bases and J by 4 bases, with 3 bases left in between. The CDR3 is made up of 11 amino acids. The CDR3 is CASRTTGELFF. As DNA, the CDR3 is TGTGCCAGCAGAACCACCGGGGAGCTGTTTTTT.

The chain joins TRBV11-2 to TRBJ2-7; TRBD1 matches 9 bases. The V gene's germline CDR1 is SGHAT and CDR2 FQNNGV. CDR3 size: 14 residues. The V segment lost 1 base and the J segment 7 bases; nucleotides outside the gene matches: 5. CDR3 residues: CASSLGTGVFEQYF. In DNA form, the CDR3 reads TGTGCCAGCAGCTTAGGGACAGGGGTTTTTGAGCAGTACTTC.

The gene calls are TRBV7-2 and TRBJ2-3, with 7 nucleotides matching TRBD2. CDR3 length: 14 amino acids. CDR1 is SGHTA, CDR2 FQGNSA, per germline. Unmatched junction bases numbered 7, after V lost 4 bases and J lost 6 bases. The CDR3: CASSSRTGGDTQYF. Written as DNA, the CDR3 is TGTGCCAGCAGCTCCCGGACGGGGGGTGATACGCAGTATTTT.

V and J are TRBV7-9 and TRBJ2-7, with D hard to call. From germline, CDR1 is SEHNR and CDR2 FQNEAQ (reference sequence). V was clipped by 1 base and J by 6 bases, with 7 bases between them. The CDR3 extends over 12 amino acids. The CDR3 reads CASSLVPGEQYF. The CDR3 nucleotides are TGTGCCAGCAGCTTAGTGCCGGGCGAGCAGTACTTC.

The CDR3 is CASSRSFDNEQFF. For the CDR3, the DNA is TGCGCCAGCAGTAGGAGTTTTGACAATGAGCAGTTCTTC. The V gene is TRBV10-1, the J gene TRBJ2-1; D not certain. From germline, CDR1 is WNHNN and CDR2 SYGVQD (reference sequence). Deletions cut 5 bases from V and 5 bases from J, with 10 bases between. There are 13 residues in the CDR3.

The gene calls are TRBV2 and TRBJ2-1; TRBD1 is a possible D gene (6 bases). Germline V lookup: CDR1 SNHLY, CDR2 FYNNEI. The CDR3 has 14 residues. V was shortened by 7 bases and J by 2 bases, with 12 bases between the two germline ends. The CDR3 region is CASNYRDPYNEQFF. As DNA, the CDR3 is TGTGCCAGCAATTACAGGGACCCCTACAATGAGCAGTTCTTC.

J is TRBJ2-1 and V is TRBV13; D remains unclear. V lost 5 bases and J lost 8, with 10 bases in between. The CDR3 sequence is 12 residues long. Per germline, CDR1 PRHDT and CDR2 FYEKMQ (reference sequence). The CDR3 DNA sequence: TGTGCCAGCAGCGCCAAGAGCGATGAGCAGTTCTTC. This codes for CASSAKSDEQFF.

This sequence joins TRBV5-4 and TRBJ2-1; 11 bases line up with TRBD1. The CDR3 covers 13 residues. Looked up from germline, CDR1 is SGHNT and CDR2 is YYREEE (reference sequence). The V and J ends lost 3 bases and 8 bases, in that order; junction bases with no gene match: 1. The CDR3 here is CASSWTGGDEQFF. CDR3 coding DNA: TGTGCCAGCAGCTGGACAGGGGGCGATGAGCAGTTCTTC.

As DNA, the CDR3 is TGTGCCAGCAGACTGGGACACGGACCCTACGAGCAGTACTTC. This encodes CASRLGHGPYEQYF. V and J are TRBV5-5 and TRBJ2-7; D may be TRBD1 (6 bases). The germline gives CDR1 SGHKS, CDR2 YYEKEE (reference sequence). V shed 5 bases and J shed 2 bases, with 14 bases lying between them. The CDR3 consists of 14 residues.

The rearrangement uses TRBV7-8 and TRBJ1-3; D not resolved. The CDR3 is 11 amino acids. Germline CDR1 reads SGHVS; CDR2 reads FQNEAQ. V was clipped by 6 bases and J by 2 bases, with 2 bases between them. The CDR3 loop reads CASRTGNTIYF. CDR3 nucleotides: TGTGCCAGCAGAACTGGAAACACCATATATTTT.

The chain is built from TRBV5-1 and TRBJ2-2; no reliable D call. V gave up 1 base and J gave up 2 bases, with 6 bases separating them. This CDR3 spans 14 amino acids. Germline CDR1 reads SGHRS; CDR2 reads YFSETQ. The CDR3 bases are TGCGCCAGCAGCTTGCGGGTAAACACCGGGGAGCTGTTTTTT. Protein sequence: CASSLRVNTGELFF.

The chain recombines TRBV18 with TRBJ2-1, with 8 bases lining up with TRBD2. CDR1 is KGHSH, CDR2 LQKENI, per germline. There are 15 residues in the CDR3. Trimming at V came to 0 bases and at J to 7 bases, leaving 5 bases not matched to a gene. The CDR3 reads CASSPPSGGQNEQFF. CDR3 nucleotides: TGTGCCAGCTCACCACCGTCGGGAGGGCAGAATGAGCAGTTCTTC.

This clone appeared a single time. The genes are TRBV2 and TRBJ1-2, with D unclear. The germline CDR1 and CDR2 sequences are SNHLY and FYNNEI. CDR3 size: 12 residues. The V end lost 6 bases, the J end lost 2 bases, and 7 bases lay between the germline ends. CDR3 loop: CASRPINYGYTF. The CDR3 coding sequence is TGTGCCAGCAGACCTATAAACTATGGCTACACCTTC.

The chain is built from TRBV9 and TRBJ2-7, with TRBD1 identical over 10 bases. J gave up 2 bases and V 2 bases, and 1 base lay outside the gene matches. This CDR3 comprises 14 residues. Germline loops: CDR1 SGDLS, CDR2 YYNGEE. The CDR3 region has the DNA TGTGCCAGCAGCGTGGGACAGGGGACCTACGAGCAGTACTTC. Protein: CASSVGQGTYEQYF. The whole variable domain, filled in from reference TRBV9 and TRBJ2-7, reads DSGVTQTPKHLITATGQRVTLRCSPRSGDLSVYWYQQSLDQGLQFLIQYYNGEERAKGNILERFSAQQFPDLHSELNLSSLELGDSALYFCASSVGQGTYEQYFGPGTRLTVT.

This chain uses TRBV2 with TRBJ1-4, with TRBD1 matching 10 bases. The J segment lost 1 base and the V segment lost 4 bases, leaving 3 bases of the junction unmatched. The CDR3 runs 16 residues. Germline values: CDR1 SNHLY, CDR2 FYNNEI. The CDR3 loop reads CASSGQGARTNEKLFF. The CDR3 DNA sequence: TGTGCCAGCAGTGGACAGGGGGCTAGAACTAATGAAAAACTGTTTTTT.

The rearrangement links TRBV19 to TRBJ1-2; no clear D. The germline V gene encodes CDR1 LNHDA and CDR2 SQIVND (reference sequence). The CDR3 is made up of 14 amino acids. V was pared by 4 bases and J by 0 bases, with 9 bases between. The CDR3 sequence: CASSRASPNYGYTF. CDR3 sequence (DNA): TGTGCCAGTAGTAGGGCCAGCCCTAACTATGGCTACACCTTC.

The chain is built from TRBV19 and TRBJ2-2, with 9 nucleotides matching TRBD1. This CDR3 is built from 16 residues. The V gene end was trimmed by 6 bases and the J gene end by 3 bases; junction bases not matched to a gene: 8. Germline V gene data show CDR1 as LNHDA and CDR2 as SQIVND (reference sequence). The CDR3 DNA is TGTGCCAGTAGACGAAGACAGGGGGGGCACACCGGGGAGCTGTTTTTT. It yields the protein CASRRRQGGHTGELFF.